One sample yielded the 26 T cell receptor beta chains listed below, sequenced in a study of T cell changes during pregnancy in multiple sclerosis. Clones were sequenced by immunoSEQ multiplex PCR, and TCRdb holds only the in-frame ones, with some missing. The sample shows about 40,000 clones, over 75% of them seen only once. This material consisted of CD4+ T cells from peripheral blood mononuclear cells, taken in the third trimester of pregnancy. Receptor source: a female donor with multiple sclerosis, enrolled in a pregnancy study.

V and J are TRBV6-1 and TRBJ2-7; a weak D match, TRBD1 (7 bases). The ends were cut back, 7 bases at V and 6 bases at J, with 13 bases in the middle. CDR1 is MNHNS, CDR2 SASEGT, per germline. The CDR3 is 12 residues long. CDR3 coding DNA: TGTGCCAGCACGAGGCAGGGGGGCGAGCAGTACTTC. Translation: CASTRQGGEQYF.

The V call is TRBV13, the J call TRBJ1-2; a possible D gene is TRBD1 (6 bases). The CDR3 covers 16 residues. Germline V lookup: CDR1 PRHDT, CDR2 FYEKMQ (reference sequence). Trimming took 4 bases from V and 2 from J, leaving 17 bases between them. The CDR3 here is CASSSYARQANYGYTF. The CDR3 DNA reads TGTGCCAGCAGCTCCTACGCCCGACAGGCGAACTATGGCTACACCTTC.

CDR3 sequence (DNA): TGTGCCAGCTCACCACCGACAGGGGGTCGAGAGACCCAGTACTTC. Residues: CASSPPTGGRETQYF. This chain uses TRBV18 with TRBJ2-5, with 9 bases lining up with TRBD1. The germline V gene has CDR1 KGHSH and CDR2 LQKENI. The V and J ends lost 0 bases and 4 bases, in that order; junction bases with no gene match: 3. The CDR3 contains 15 residues.

The rearrangement links TRBV30 to TRBJ1-1; 7 bases are shared with TRBD1. The V and J ends lost 5 bases and 4 bases, in that order; junction bases with no gene match: 10. The CDR3 has 14 residues. CDR1 is GTSNPN and CDR2 is SVGIG in the germline V gene (reference sequence). The CDR3, as DNA: TGTGCCTGGGGCGGGACACGACAGGGCACTGAAGCTTTCTTT. Translating gives CAWGGTRQGTEAFF.

The V gene is TRBV27, the J gene TRBJ2-2; 10 bases line up with TRBD2. Germline CDR1 and CDR2: MNHEY and SMNVEV (reference sequence). The length of the CDR3 is 17 residues. V shed 4 bases and J 6 bases; nucleotides not matched to a gene: 11. In DNA form, the CDR3 reads TGTGCCAGCAGTTCACTTACCGGGACTAGCGACGCCGGGGAGCTGTTTTTT. Its protein is CASSSLTGTSDAGELFF.

The V and J genes are TRBV7-9 and TRBJ1-3; 8 nucleotides line up with TRBD1. The V gene end was trimmed by 6 bases and the J gene end by 4 bases; junction bases not matched to a gene: 17. The germline gives CDR1 SEHNR, CDR2 FQNEAQ (reference sequence). The CDR3 length is 18 residues. The CDR3 DNA is TGTGCCAGCAGGGCTAACATCGGACAGGGAAATTGGGGAAACACCATATATTTT. Translated: CASRANIGQGNWGNTIYF.

The genes are TRBV10-3 and TRBJ1-2; TRBD1 aligns across 9 bases. Germline-derived CDR1 and CDR2 are ENHRY and SYGVKD. The CDR3 spans 15 residues. The ends lost 0 bases at V and 2 bases at J; junction bases unmatched: 1. DNA of the CDR3: TGTGCCATCAGTGAGTCGGGGACAGGGAACTATGGCTACACCTTC. Translated, it gives CAISESGTGNYGYTF.

This clone was seen only a few times. The rearrangement links TRBV11-2 to TRBJ2-7; 8 bases are a match to TRBD1. With V trimmed by 5 bases and J by 3 bases, 9 bases remained unmatched. The CDR3 has 15 residues. The germline V gene has CDR1 SGHAT and CDR2 FQNNGV. The CDR3 coding sequence is TGTGCCAGCAGCCGAATGGGACAGGTATTCTACGAGCAGTACTTC. This codes for CASSRMGQVFYEQYF.

A single count supports this clone. The chain couples TRBV6-5 to TRBJ2-3, with D possibly matching TRBD2 (6 bases). CDR1 is MNHEY, CDR2 SVGAGI, per germline. The CDR3 has 15 residues. V was clipped by 5 bases and J by 7 bases, with 19 bases between them. CDR3 DNA: TGTGCCAGCAGTCCGGAGGGGTTTGGGTTAAATACGCAGTATTTT. This codes for CASSPEGFGLNTQYF.

The chain couples TRBV25-1 to TRBJ2-3, with TRBD2 identical over 7 bases. This CDR3 contains 14 residues. Germline V lookup: CDR1 MGHDK, CDR2 SYGVNS. V shed 1 base and J 4 bases; nucleotides not matched to a gene: 2. The CDR3 here is CASSEWGGADTQYF. In nucleotides, the CDR3 is TGTGCCAGCAGTGAATGGGGAGGGGCAGATACGCAGTATTTT.

This clone was seen once. The genes are TRBV5-4 and TRBJ2-2; no clear D. V lost 0 bases and J 1 base, leaving 7 bases between the germline ends. CDR1 and CDR2 (germline): SGHNT, YYREEE (reference sequence). This CDR3 has 15 residues. The CDR3 DNA reads TGTGCCAGCAGCTTGGGTGCAGAGAACACCGGGGAGCTGTTTTTT. Translation: CASSLGAENTGELFF.

The J gene is TRBJ1-3, the V gene TRBV7-8; no clear D. This CDR3 is built from 15 residues. V dropped 3 bases and J dropped 0 bases, with 9 bases sitting between them. The V gene's germline CDR1 is SGHVS and CDR2 FQNEAQ. DNA for the CDR3: TGTGCCAGCAGCTTGGGCAGGATCTCTGGAAACACCATATATTTT. It codes for CASSLGRISGNTIYF.

This CDR3 reads CASSLDGTQSEAFF. The CDR3 nucleotides read TGTGCCAGCAGCTTAGATGGGACTCAGTCTGAAGCTTTCTTT. The genes are TRBV7-9 and TRBJ1-1; the D gene is possibly TRBD1 (5 bases). V was pared by 1 base and J by 6 bases, with 12 bases between. The CDR3 contains 14 residues. Germline V lookup: CDR1 SEHNR, CDR2 FQNEAQ (reference sequence). The full variable domain, completed using reference TRBV7-9 and TRBJ1-1, is DTGVSQNPRHKITKRGQNVTFRCDPISEHNRLYWYRQTLGQGPEFLTYFQNEAQLEKSRLLSDRFSAERPKGSFSTLEIQRTEQGDSAMYLCASSLDGTQSEAFFGQGTRLTVV.

This chain joins TRBV4-1 and TRBJ2-1; 8 nucleotides agree with TRBD2. V gave up 4 bases and J gave up 0 bases; unmatched junction bases: 5. The CDR3 sequence is 16 residues long. CDR1 MGHRA and CDR2 YSYEKL come from the germline V gene. CDR3 region: CASSPLAGRSYNEQFF. As DNA, the CDR3 is TGCGCCAGCAGCCCTTTAGCGGGACGCTCCTACAATGAGCAGTTCTTC.

The V and J genes are TRBV6-1 and TRBJ2-7; TRBD1 matches 7 bases. J gave up 2 bases and V 5 bases, and 3 bases lay outside the gene matches. Germline assignment: CDR1 MNHNS and CDR2 SASEGT. The CDR3 consists of 13 residues. The CDR3 DNA is TGTGCCAGCAGTAGGGGGCCCCCCTACGAGCAGTACTTC. It encodes CASSRGPPYEQYF.

The chain links TRBV7-2 to TRBJ1-4; TRBD1 might be the D (5 bases). CDR1 is SGHTA, CDR2 FQGNSA, per germline. This CDR3 spans 17 amino acids. Trimming cost V 1 base and J 0 bases, with 12 bases left between them. This CDR3 reads CASSLGGDTATNEKLFF. CDR3 DNA sequence: TGTGCCAGCAGCTTAGGGGGGGATACAGCAACTAATGAAAAACTGTTTTTT.

V is TRBV27 and J is TRBJ2-7; perhaps TRBD2 as D (6 bases). Trimming took 3 bases from V and 3 from J, leaving 9 bases between them. The length of the CDR3 is 13 residues. Germline lookup yields CDR1 MNHEY and CDR2 SMNVEV (reference sequence). CDR3 bases: TGTGCCAGCAGTTTGCGGGGAAACTACGAGCAGTACTTC. This encodes CASSLRGNYEQYF.

The chain combines TRBV19 with TRBJ2-3; D is possibly TRBD1 (6 bases). The CDR3 runs 13 residues. V lost 3 bases and J lost 7, with 11 bases in between. Per the germline V gene, CDR1 is LNHDA and CDR2 is SQIVND (reference sequence). The CDR3 is CASSIRDINTQYF. For the CDR3, the DNA is TGTGCCAGTAGTATTCGGGACATCAATACGCAGTATTTT. Full variable domain (rest looked up from reference TRBV19 and TRBJ2-3): DGGITQSPKYLFRKEGQNVTLSCEQNLNHDAMYWYRQDPGQGLRLIYYSQIVNDFQKGDIAEGYSVSREKKESFPLTVTSAQKNPTAFYLCASSIRDINTQYFGPGTRLTVL.

The chain couples TRBV29-1 to TRBJ2-7; the D is unclear. The V gene lost 3 bases and the J gene lost 3 bases, with 15 bases spanning the gap. The length of the CDR3 is 14 residues. Germline V gene data show CDR1 as SQVTM and CDR2 as ANQGSEA. The CDR3 region has the DNA TGCAGCGTTGATCATCGCTCAGGATTCTACGAGCAGTACTTC. It yields the protein CSVDHRSGFYEQYF.

The chain employs TRBV19 and TRBJ2-5; 7 bases map to TRBD1. CDR1 LNHDA and CDR2 SQIVND come from the germline V gene (reference sequence). CDR3 length: 14 residues. V dropped 3 bases and J dropped 0; count of bases not matched to a gene: 1. The CDR3 DNA is TGTGCCAGTAGTATGGGACAGTACCAAGAGACCCAGTACTTC. This sequence encodes CASSMGQYQETQYF. Drawing the rest from reference TRBV19 and TRBJ2-5, the complete variable domain is DGGITQSPKYLFRKEGQNVTLSCEQNLNHDAMYWYRQDPGQGLRLIYYSQIVNDFQKGDIAEGYSVSREKKESFPLTVTSAQKNPTAFYLCASSMGQYQETQYFGPGTRLLVL.

V gene TRBV28 combines with J gene TRBJ2-3; TRBD1 aligns across 7 bases. V was pared by 2 bases and J by 8 bases, with 10 bases of the junction left unmatched. Germline CDR1 is MDHEN and CDR2 is SYDVKM. This CDR3 is 15 amino acids long. The CDR3 here is CASSLGQVYPSTQYF. CDR3 nucleotides: TGTGCCAGCAGTTTAGGACAGGTCTACCCCAGTACGCAGTATTTT.

The CDR3 coding sequence is TGTGCCAGCAGCGTAGGGACAGGGGAATCAGATACGCAGTATTTT. Protein product: CASSVGTGESDTQYF. The rearrangement links TRBV9 to TRBJ2-3; 9 bases are a match to TRBD1. V shed 0 bases, J shed 4 bases, and the junction held 3 bases outside the gene matches. The germline gives CDR1 SGDLS, CDR2 YYNGEE. This CDR3 comprises 15 residues.

The rearrangement joins TRBV2 to TRBJ1-2, with D perhaps matching TRBD1 (6 bases). V was pared by 2 bases and J by 8 bases, with 12 bases between. Germline V gene lookup returns CDR1 SNHLY and CDR2 FYNNEI. This CDR3 contains 13 residues. The CDR3 here is CASSESGGGGYTF. CDR3 nucleotides: TGTGCCAGCAGTGAAAGTGGGGGGGGCGGCTACACCTTC.

The chain has TRBV11-2 and TRBJ2-1; TRBD1 matches at 8 bases. Germline CDR1 reads SGHAT; CDR2 reads FQNNGV. The V and J ends lost 1 base and 1 base, in that order; junction bases with no gene match: 3. This CDR3 region has 16 residues. The CDR3 DNA reads TGTGCCAGCAGCTTAGGACAGGGGAGATCCTACAATGAGCAGTTCTTC. Translating it yields CASSLGQGRSYNEQFF.

The chain joins TRBV7-9 to TRBJ2-7, with D perhaps TRBD2 (5 bases). V lost 5 bases to trimming and J lost 3 bases, with 11 bases between them. CDR1 is SEHNR, CDR2 FQNEAQ, per germline (reference sequence). The CDR3 has 13 amino acids. CDR3: CASSRDSFYEQYF. For the CDR3, the DNA is TGTGCCAGCAGCCGGGATAGTTTCTACGAGCAGTACTTC.

The chain employs TRBV7-8 and TRBJ2-1; D may be TRBD1 (6 bases). Germline CDR1 is SGHVS and CDR2 is FQNEAQ. Trimming cost V 3 bases and J 1 base, with 7 bases left between them. This CDR3 comprises 14 residues. The CDR3 protein is CASSFGQSYNEQFF. The CDR3 nucleotides read TGTGCCAGCAGCTTTGGACAGTCCTACAATGAGCAGTTCTTC.